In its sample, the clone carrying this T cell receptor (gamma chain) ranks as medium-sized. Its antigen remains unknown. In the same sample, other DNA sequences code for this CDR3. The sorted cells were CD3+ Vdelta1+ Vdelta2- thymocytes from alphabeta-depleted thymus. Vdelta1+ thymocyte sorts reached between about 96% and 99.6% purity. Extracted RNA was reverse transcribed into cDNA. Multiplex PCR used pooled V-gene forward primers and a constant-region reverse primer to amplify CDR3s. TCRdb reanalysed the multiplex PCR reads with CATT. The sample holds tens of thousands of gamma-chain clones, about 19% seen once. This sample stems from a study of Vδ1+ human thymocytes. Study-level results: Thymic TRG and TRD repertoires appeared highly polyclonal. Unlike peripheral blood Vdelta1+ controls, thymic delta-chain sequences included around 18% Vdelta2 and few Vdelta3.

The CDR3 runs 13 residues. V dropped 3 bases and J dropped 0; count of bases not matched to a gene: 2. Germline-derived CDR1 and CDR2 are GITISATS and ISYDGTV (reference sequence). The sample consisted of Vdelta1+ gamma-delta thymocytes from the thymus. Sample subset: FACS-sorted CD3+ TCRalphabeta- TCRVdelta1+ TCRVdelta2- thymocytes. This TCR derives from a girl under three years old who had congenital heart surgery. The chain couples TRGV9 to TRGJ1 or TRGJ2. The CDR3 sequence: CALWERNYYKKLF. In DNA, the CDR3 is TGTGCCTTGTGGGAGCGGAATTATTATAAGAAACTCTTT.